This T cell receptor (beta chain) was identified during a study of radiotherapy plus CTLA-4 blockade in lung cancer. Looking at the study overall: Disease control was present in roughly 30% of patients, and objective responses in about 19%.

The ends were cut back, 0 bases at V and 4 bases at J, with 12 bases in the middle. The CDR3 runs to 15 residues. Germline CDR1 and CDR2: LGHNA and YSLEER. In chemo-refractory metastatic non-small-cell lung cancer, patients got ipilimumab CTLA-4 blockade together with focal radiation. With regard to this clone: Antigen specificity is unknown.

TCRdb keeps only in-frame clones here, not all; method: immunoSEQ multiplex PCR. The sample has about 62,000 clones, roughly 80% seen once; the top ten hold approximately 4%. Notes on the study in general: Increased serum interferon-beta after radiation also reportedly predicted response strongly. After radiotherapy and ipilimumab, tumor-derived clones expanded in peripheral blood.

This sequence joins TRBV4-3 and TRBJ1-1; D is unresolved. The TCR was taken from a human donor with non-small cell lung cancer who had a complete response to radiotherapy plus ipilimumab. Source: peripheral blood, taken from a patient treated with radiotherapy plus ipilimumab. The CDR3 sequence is CASSQDRWPPTEAFF. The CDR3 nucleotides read TGCGCCAGCAGCCAAGATAGGTGGCCCCCCACTGAAGCTTTCTTT.